The 2 T cell receptor beta chains below all came from one sample that was sequenced in a study of blood T cell repertoires in COVID-19. The assay was immunoSEQ multiplex PCR, and TCRdb's table has in-frame clones only and misses some. Altogether some 70,000 clones are present, 86% being singletons, with the ten largest covering roughly 1.4%. Sequences were obtained from peripheral blood. These receptors originate from a woman aged 55 to 70 with acute or convalescent COVID-19.

This chain joins TRBV7-8 and TRBJ2-1; 7 positions match TRBD1. Per germline, CDR1 SGHVS and CDR2 FQNEAQ. Trimming took 3 bases from V and 2 from J; bases not matched to a gene: 4. This CDR3 region has 15 residues. The CDR3 here is CASSLETGPYNEQFF. Here the CDR3 DNA reads TGTGCCAGCAGCTTGGAGACAGGGCCCTACAATGAGCAGTTCTTC.

The chain is built from TRBV5-8 and TRBJ2-7, with D unclear. The CDR3 loop spans 13 amino acids. V lost 5 bases to trimming and J lost 2 bases, with 11 bases between them. Looked up from germline, CDR1 is SGHTS and CDR2 is YDEGEE. CDR3 coding DNA: TGTGCCAGCAGTGTCGACACGACCTACGAGCAGTACTTC. Amino acids: CASSVDTTYEQYF. Based on the CDR3 plus reference TRBV5-8 and TRBJ2-7, the full variable domain is EAGVTQSPTHLIKTRGQQATLRCSPISGHTSVYWYQQALGLGLQFLLWYDEGEERNRGNFPPRFSGRQFPNYSSELNVNALELEDSALYLCASSVDTTYEQYFGPGTRLTVT.